These 17 T cell receptor beta chains were sequenced from one sample in a study of blood T cell repertoires in COVID-19. Produced via immunoSEQ multiplex PCR; TCRdb's table is partial and in-frame only. Among 140,000 to 150,000 clones listed, 87% were seen once. The sample consisted of peripheral blood. All receptors come from a woman between 45 and 60 years old with acute or convalescent COVID-19.

The V call is TRBV7-9, the J call TRBJ1-6; 9 bases align to TRBD1. Per germline, CDR1 SEHNR and CDR2 FQNEAQ (reference sequence). Trimming at V came to 5 bases and at J to 5 bases, leaving 4 bases not matched to a gene. This CDR3 contains 15 residues. The CDR3 protein is CASSRRTGDNSPLHF. The CDR3 nucleotides are TGTGCCAGCAGCCGCCGGACAGGGGATAATTCACCCCTCCACTTT.

The rearrangement joins TRBV28 to TRBJ1-4; 8 bases line up with TRBD1. The CDR3 sequence is 16 residues long. The V gene end was trimmed by 0 bases and the J gene end by 5 bases; junction bases not matched to a gene: 5. Germline assignment: CDR1 MDHEN and CDR2 SYDVKM. CDR3 coding DNA: TGTGCCAGCAGTTTATGGATGACAGGGGTGAATGAAAAACTGTTTTTT. This encodes CASSLWMTGVNEKLFF.

The V gene is TRBV7-6, the J gene TRBJ2-7; 7 bases agree with TRBD1. The V gene's germline CDR1 is SGHVS and CDR2 FNYEAQ. The CDR3 runs 15 residues. Trimming cost V 4 bases and J 2 bases; bases outside gene matches: 8. This chain's CDR3 is CASSSGTDVTYEQYF. The CDR3 DNA sequence: TGTGCCAGCAGCTCGGGGACAGACGTTACCTACGAGCAGTACTTC.

The V and J genes are TRBV24-1 and TRBJ2-5, with a weak D call TRBD1 (6 bases). This CDR3 region has 15 residues. Germline CDR1 reads KGHDR; CDR2 reads SFDVKD. V was clipped by 3 bases and J by 5 bases, with 15 bases between them. CDR3 sequence (DNA): TGTGCCACCAGTGATCGCCAAGGGGGTGGGGAGACCCAGTACTTC. It is translated as CATSDRQGGGETQYF.

The chain links TRBV5-6 to TRBJ2-3; 8 positions agree with TRBD2. The germline V gene encodes CDR1 SGHDT and CDR2 YYEEEE. The trim removed 5 bases at V and 4 bases at J, leaving 9 bases unmatched. This CDR3 is built from 15 residues. The CDR3 DNA reads as TGTGCCAGCAGTCTGGTGTCCGGGGGGGCAGATACGCAGTATTTT. Translating gives CASSLVSGGADTQYF.

The chain couples TRBV29-1 to TRBJ1-2; D is unclear. The CDR3 is 11 amino acids. V dropped 7 bases and J dropped 8 bases, with 14 bases sitting between them. CDR1 and CDR2 from the germline V gene are SQVTM and ANQGSEA. The CDR3 DNA sequence: TGCAGCGGAGAACGAGGCGAAGGCTACACCTTC. Its translation is CSGERGEGYTF. The full variable domain, with the rest looked up from reference TRBV29-1 and TRBJ1-2, is SAVISQKPSRDICQRGTSLTIQCQVDSQVTMMFWYRQQPGQSLTLIATANQGSEATYESGFVIDKFPISRPNLTFSTLTVSNMSPEDSSIYLCSGERGEGYTFGSGTRLTVV.

This chain joins TRBV3-1 (or the pseudogene TRBV3-2) and TRBJ2-3; 7 positions match TRBD1. V shed 3 bases and J 3 bases; nucleotides not matched to a gene: 6. This CDR3 comprises 15 residues. In germline, CDR1 is LGHDT, CDR2 YNNKEL (reference sequence). CDR3 DNA sequence: TGTGCCAGCAGCCATCGACAGGGCGGTACAGATACGCAGTATTTT. It specifies CASSHRQGGTDTQYF.

This chain links TRBV5-6 with TRBJ2-3, with TRBD2 matching 7 bases. Germline assignment: CDR1 SGHDT and CDR2 YYEEEE. CDR3 length: 14 residues. Trimming took 2 bases from V and 4 from J; bases not matched to a gene: 4. The CDR3 DNA sequence: TGTGCCAGCAGCTTAAGCGGGGTGGCAGATACGCAGTATTTT. Its protein product is CASSLSGVADTQYF.

This chain connects TRBV5-4 to TRBJ2-7, with 8 bases lining up with TRBD2. CDR1 and CDR2 from the germline V gene are SGHNT and YYREEE (reference sequence). V shed 0 bases, J shed 7 bases, and the junction held 9 bases outside the gene matches. The CDR3 is 15 amino acids. CDR3 bases: TGTGCCAGCAGCTTGGAGCGGGGGTTTCCTGGGGAGCAGTACTTC. Translated: CASSLERGFPGEQYF.

This clone was seen once. This chain links TRBV7-2 with TRBJ2-6; D possibly corresponds to TRBD1 (6 bases). CDR3 size: 16 residues. The V gene's germline CDR1 is SGHTA and CDR2 FQGNSA. V shed 5 bases and J shed 4 bases, with 15 bases lying between them. The CDR3 loop reads CASSETSGAGANVLTF. The CDR3 DNA reads as TGTGCCAGCAGCGAAACTTCAGGGGCCGGGGCCAACGTCCTGACTTTC.

The chain is built from TRBV3-1 (or the pseudogene TRBV3-2) and TRBJ2-3; D is perhaps TRBD2 (6 bases). V lost 5 bases and J lost 0, with 9 bases in between. Looked up from germline, CDR1 is LGHDT and CDR2 is YNNKEL (reference sequence). The CDR3 is 14 residues long. Here the CDR3 DNA reads TGTGCCAGCAGCTGGCTAGCGAGCACAGATACGCAGTATTTT. Translating it yields CASSWLASTDTQYF.

This chain connects TRBV30 to TRBJ1-2; 10 bases match TRBD1. Germline lookup yields CDR1 GTSNPN and CDR2 SVGIG (reference sequence). The CDR3 has 14 residues. Trimming took 4 bases from V and 6 from J; bases not matched to a gene: 8. The CDR3 is CAWTRWDRGNGYTF. The DNA for the CDR3 is TGTGCCTGGACCAGATGGGACAGGGGAAATGGCTACACCTTC.

The genes are TRBV7-3 and TRBJ2-3; D is unresolved. V was cut by 2 bases and J by 4 bases, with 13 bases left in between. Germline V lookup: CDR1 SGHTA, CDR2 FQGTGA. There are 15 residues in the CDR3. In DNA, the CDR3 is TGTGCCAGCAGCTTAGAGGCGAGGAGTGCAGATACGCAGTATTTT. Its translation is CASSLEARSADTQYF.

This clone has more than one count but fewer than ten. V gene TRBV19 combines with J gene TRBJ2-1; 7 nucleotides align to TRBD1. The germline gives CDR1 LNHDA, CDR2 SQIVND (reference sequence). The CDR3 totals 15 residues. V lost 5 bases and J lost 8; bases outside the gene matches: 12. The CDR3 nucleotides are TGTGCCAGTAGTCGCAAGACAGGGTCGAATGATGAGCAGTTCTTC. Translating gives CASSRKTGSNDEQFF.

This chain connects TRBV25-1 to TRBJ2-5, with D unresolved. Per the germline V gene, CDR1 is MGHDK and CDR2 is SYGVNS. The CDR3 loop spans 13 amino acids. V was shortened by 3 bases and J by 2 bases, with 7 bases between the two germline ends. CDR3 loop: CASSERIQETQYF. The CDR3 bases are TGTGCCAGCAGTGAGCGGATACAAGAGACCCAGTACTTC.

This clone has a single count. The J gene is TRBJ2-3, the V gene TRBV18; 8 bases are a match to TRBD1. Losses at the gene ends were 6 bases for V and 2 bases for J; bases not matched to a gene: 13. The CDR3 extends over 17 amino acids. CDR1 and CDR2 from the germline V gene are KGHSH and LQKENI. The CDR3 DNA reads as TGTGCCAGCTCGGCCCTTAAGACAGGGGTCTTCACAGATACGCAGTATTTT. As protein: CASSALKTGVFTDTQYF.

There are a few counts of this clone. This sequence joins TRBV6-5 and TRBJ1-6, with D possibly matching TRBD1 (5 bases). This CDR3 spans 14 amino acids. Between the trimmed V and J ends, which lost 7 bases and 5 bases, there was a span of 12 bases. Germline CDR1 and CDR2: MNHEY and SVGAGI. The CDR3 DNA follows: TGTGCCAGCAACATGGACACGGATAATTCACCCCTCCACTTT. This translates into CASNMDTDNSPLHF.